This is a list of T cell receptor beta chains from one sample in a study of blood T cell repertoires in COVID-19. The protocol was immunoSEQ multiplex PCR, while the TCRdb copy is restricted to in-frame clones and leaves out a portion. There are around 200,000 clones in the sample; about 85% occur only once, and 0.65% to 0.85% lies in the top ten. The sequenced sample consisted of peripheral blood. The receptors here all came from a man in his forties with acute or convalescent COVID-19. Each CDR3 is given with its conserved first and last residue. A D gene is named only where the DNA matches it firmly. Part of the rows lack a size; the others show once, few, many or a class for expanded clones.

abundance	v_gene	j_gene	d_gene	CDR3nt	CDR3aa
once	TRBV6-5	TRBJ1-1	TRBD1	TGTGCCAGCAGGACAGGGGTCGACACTGAAGCTTTCTTT	CASRTGVDTEAFF
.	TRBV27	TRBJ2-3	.	TGTGCCAGCACCCCTGGCCCCTCGTGGACAGCTAGCACAGATACGCAGTATTTT	CASTPGPSWTASTDTQYF
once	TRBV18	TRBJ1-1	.	TGTGCCAGCTCACCTTTGGGGGCCGACAACACTGAAGCTTTCTTT	CASSPLGADNTEAFF
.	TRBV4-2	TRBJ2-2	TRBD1	TGTGCCAGCAGCCACGGACAGGTGGAGACCGGGGAGCTGTTTTTT	CASSHGQVETGELFF
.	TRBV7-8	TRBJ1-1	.	TGTGCCAGCAGTCGCCGGGGGTTGTTGAACACTGAAGCTTTCTTT	CASSRRGLLNTEAFF
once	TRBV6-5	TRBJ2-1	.	TGTGCCAGCAGAACTAGCGGGACAGGGTACAATGAGCAGTTCTTC	CASRTSGTGYNEQFF
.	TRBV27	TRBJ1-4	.	TGTGCCAGCAGTTTTACAACTAATGAAAAACTGTTTTTT	CASSFTTNEKLFF
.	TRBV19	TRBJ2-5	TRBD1	TGTGCCAGTACACGGACAGGGACCGAAGAGACCCAGTACTTC	CASTRTGTEETQYF
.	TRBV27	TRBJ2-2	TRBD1	TGTGCCAGCAGTTTTTCCGACAGGGCTCGCACCGGGGAGCTGTTTTTT	CASSFSDRARTGELFF
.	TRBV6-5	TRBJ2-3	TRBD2	TGTGCCAGCAGTCAGGGACTAGCGCCAGATACGCAGTATTTT	CASSQGLAPDTQYF
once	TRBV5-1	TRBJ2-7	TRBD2	TGCGCCAGCAGCTTGGCTAGCGGGAGGGCGTACGAGCAGTACTTC	CASSLASGRAYEQYF
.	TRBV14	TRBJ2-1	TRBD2	TGTGCCAGCAGCCAAGATCCAACTAGCGGGCCTTTCAATGAGCAGTTCTTC	CASSQDPTSGPFNEQFF
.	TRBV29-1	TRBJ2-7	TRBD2	TGCAGCGTCCGGGACTACTTCACCTACGAGCAGTACTTC	CSVRDYFTYEQYF
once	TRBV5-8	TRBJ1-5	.	TGTGCCAGCGACTTTTTGGGTCCTCAGCCCCAGCATTTT	CASDFLGPQPQHF
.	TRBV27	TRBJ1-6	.	TGTGCCAGCAGCTCGGTCCCGATCGTTAATTCACCCCTCCACTTT	CASSSVPIVNSPLHF
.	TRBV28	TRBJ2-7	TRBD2	TGTGCCAGCAGTTTACTAAGCGGGACCAGTTTCTACGAGCAGTACTTC	CASSLLSGTSFYEQYF
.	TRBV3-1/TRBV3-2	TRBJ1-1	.	TGTGCCAGCAGCCAAGGGCAGGGATCCACTGAAGCTTTCTTT	CASSQGQGSTEAFF
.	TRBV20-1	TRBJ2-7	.	TGCAGTGCCAGTACAGGGATTTTCTACGAGCAGTACTTC	CSASTGIFYEQYF
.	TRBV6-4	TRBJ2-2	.	TGTGCCAGCAGTGACCCGACAGTCACCGGGGAGCTGTTTTTT	CASSDPTVTGELFF
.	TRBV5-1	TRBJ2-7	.	TGCGCCAGCAGCTTGGATACCTTGGGAGGCTACGAGCAGTACTTC	CASSLDTLGGYEQYF
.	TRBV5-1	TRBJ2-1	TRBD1	TGCGCCAGCAGCCCGGGACAGAGCTCCTACAATGAGCAGTTCTTC	CASSPGQSSYNEQFF
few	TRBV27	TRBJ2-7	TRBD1	TGTGCCAGCCGCCCTCACCCGGGACAGGGCTACGAGCAGTACTTC	CASRPHPGQGYEQYF
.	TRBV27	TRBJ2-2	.	TGTGCCAGCAGTTCCCAATACAAGAACACCGGGGAGCTGTTTTTT	CASSSQYKNTGELFF
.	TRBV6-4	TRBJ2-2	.	TGTGCCAGCAGTGTGGAGATCACCGGGGAGCTGTTTTTT	CASSVEITGELFF
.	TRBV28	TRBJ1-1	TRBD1	TGTGCCAGCAGTTTCGGGACAGGGGGGCCAGGGACTGAAGCTTTCTTT	CASSFGTGGPGTEAFF
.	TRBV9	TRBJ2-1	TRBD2	TGTGCCAGCAGCGGAGCGGGAAGTTCCTACAATGAGCAGTTCTTC	CASSGAGSSYNEQFF
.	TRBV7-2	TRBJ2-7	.	TGTGCCAGCAGCTTGACGGGAGAGGCCGAGCAGTACTTC	CASSLTGEAEQYF
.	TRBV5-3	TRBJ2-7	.	TGTGCCAGAAGCTTGGTATGGGGGCCCCACTACGAGCAGTACTTC	CARSLVWGPHYEQYF
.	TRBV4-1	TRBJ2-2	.	TGCGCCAGCAGGGCAACAGGGTCGGTTGGCGGGGAGCTGTTTTTT	CASRATGSVGGELFF
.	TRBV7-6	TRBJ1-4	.	TGTGCCAGCAGCTTTGCCGGGACTAATGAAAAACTGTTTTTT	CASSFAGTNEKLFF
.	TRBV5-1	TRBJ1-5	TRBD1	TGCGCCAGCAGCGCTGGGACAGGGAATCAGCCCCAGCATTTT	CASSAGTGNQPQHF
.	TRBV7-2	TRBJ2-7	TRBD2	TGTGCCAGCAGCTTACCGGCTAGCGGGAGAATAAGCTACGAGCAGTACTTC	CASSLPASGRISYEQYF
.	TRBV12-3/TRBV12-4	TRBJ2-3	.	TGTGCCAGCAGTCACTCCACCGATACGCAGTATTTT	CASSHSTDTQYF
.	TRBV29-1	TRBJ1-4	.	TGCAGCGTTGAGTTCCTATCAGGTGCTAATGAAAAACTGTTTTTT	CSVEFLSGANEKLFF
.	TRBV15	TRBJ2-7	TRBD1	TGTGCCACCAGCAACAGGGACAGGGACACCAACGAGCAGTACTTC	CATSNRDRDTNEQYF
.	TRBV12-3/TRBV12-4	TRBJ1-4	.	TGTGCCAGCAGTGATAGACAACCCAATCAACTGTTTTTT	CASSDRQPNQLFF
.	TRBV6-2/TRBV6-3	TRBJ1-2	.	TGTGCCAGCAGTTCAGGGGAGAGTCATGGCTACACCTTC	CASSSGESHGYTF
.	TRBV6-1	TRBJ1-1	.	TGTGCCAGCAGTGATAAGTTGGCAGGGATCGGTTCGTACACTGAAGCTTTCTTT	CASSDKLAGIGSYTEAFF
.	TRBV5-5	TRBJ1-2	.	TGTGCCAGCAGCCCCCAGGGGCAGAATGGCTACACCTTC	CASSPQGQNGYTF
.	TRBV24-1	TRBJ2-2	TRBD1	TGTGCCACCAGTGATCCGGGACAGGGCAACACCGGGGAGCTGTTTTTT	CATSDPGQGNTGELFF
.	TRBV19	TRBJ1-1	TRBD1	TGTGCCAGTAGATGGGGCACAGGGGGGCACACTGAAGCTTTCTTT	CASRWGTGGHTEAFF
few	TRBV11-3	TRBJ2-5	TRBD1	TGTGCCAGCAGCCGGGACAGGGAAGAGACCCAGTACTTC	CASSRDREETQYF
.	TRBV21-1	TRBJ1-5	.	TGTGCCAGCCCCTTAAGCTCTGCTCGCAGAGGGCCCCAGCATTTT	CASPLSSARRGPQHF
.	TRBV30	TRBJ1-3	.	TGTGCCTGGGAGGGGGTCTCTGGAAACACCATATATTTT	CAWEGVSGNTIYF
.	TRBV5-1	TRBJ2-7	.	TGCGCCAGCAGCTTGCTTGGGGGCGCGGGCTACGAGCAGTACTTC	CASSLLGGAGYEQYF
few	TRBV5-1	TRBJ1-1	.	TGCGCCAGCAGCTTGGTCAGGGCCCCCGACACTGAAGCTTTCTTT	CASSLVRAPDTEAFF
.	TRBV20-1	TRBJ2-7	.	TGCAGTGCCCCCCTGGCTGGCGAGCAGTACTTC	CSAPLAGEQYF
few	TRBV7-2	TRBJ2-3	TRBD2	TGTGCCAGCAGCACCCAGGGACTATCGAGCACAGATACGCAGTATTTT	CASSTQGLSSTDTQYF
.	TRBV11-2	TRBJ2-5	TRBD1	TGTGCCAGCAGCTTCCTCGGTGCAGGGGGCTTGGAGACCCAGTACTTC	CASSFLGAGGLETQYF
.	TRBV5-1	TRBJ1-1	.	TGCGCCAGCAGCATTGGGTGGACAGCGAACACTGAAGCTTTCTTT	CASSIGWTANTEAFF
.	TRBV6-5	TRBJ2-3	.	TGTGCCAGCAGTTCAGGAAGGGGGAGGGCGGGTACGCAGTATTTT	CASSSGRGRAGTQYF
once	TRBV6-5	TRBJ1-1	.	TGTGCCAGCCCTCCGGCGGCTAATGGAAACACTGAAGCTTTCTTT	CASPPAANGNTEAFF
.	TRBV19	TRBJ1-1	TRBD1	TGTGCCAGTAGTTCCCCCCAGGGGGCGGTGAGGACTGAAGCTTTCTTT	CASSSPQGAVRTEAFF
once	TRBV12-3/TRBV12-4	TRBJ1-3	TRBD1	TGTGCCGGCAGACAGGGGACTGGAAACACCATATATTTT	CAGRQGTGNTIYF
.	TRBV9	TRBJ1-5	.	TGTGCCAGCAGCGTAGGGGGGCCCAATCAGCCCCAGCATTTT	CASSVGGPNQPQHF